This T cell receptor (beta chain) stems from a study of OX40 agonist ivuxolimab in advanced cancers. Across the whole study: Participants averaged 60 years of age (range 23 to 79) and were under 90% male.

Findings and limits, study-wide: Certain nonresponding patients likewise had low normalized T-cell clonal expansion.

This clone was seen only once. What it binds is unknown. Germline assignment: CDR1 SNHLY and CDR2 FYNNEI. This CDR3 spans 16 amino acids. V shed 2 bases and J shed 0 bases, with 11 bases lying between them. The repertoire was sequenced with immunoSEQ multiplex PCR; TCRdb's copy has only in-frame clones and lacks some. The sample lists tens of thousands of clones, about four fifths occurring once. This chain uses TRBV2 with TRBJ1-3; D may be TRBD1 (5 bases). The source was CD4+ or CD8+ T cells sorted from blood, collected in a trial of the OX40 agonist ivuxolimab. The sequence was collected from an adult with an advanced solid tumor such as melanoma, head and neck, liver or kidney cancer. The CDR3 nucleotides are TGTGCCAGCAGTGAAAGGGGTTTGGGCTCTGGAAACACCATATATTTT. Amino acid sequence: CASSERGLGSGNTIYF. Full variable domain (outside the CDR3, taken from reference TRBV2 and TRBJ1-3): EPEVTQTPSHQVTQMGQEVILRCVPISNHLYFYWYRQILGQKVEFLVSFYNNEISEKSEIFDDQFSVERPDGSNFTLKIRSTKLEDSAMYFCASSERGLGSGNTIYFGEGSWLTVV.